This record looks at one T cell receptor (beta chain) sequence and its context. Its antigen is not known. Collection occurred without any documented infections or immune events in donors. This sample is drawn from a study of identifying expanded T cells in peripheral blood. Study-level findings and limits: About 1.2 clones differed between technical replicates, versus approximately 17 and 20 over time. Clone count variance between approximately two-week samples rose with total template count.

The CDR3 length is 13 residues. Germline lookup yields CDR1 LNHDA and CDR2 SQIVND (reference sequence). V shed 5 bases and J shed 6 bases, with 14 bases lying between them. The assay was immunoSEQ multiplex PCR, and TCRdb's table has in-frame clones only and misses some. In the table there are around 100,000 clones, roughly 88% of which are singletons. What was sequenced was blood. The sequence came from a person aged 18 to 75 in good health. The chain combines TRBV19 with TRBJ2-7; possibly TRBD2 for D (5 bases). CDR3: CASSVSGSAEQYF. CDR3 DNA: TGTGCCAGTAGTGTGTCGGGGAGCGCCGAGCAGTACTTC.